This T cell receptor beta chain is drawn from a study of somatic mutations in cytotoxic T cells in rheumatoid arthritis. This CDR3 spans 18 amino acids. V dropped 3 bases and J dropped 10; count of bases not matched to a gene: 16. From germline, CDR1 is SGHTA and CDR2 FQGTGA. This clone was counted between two and nine times. The antigen is unknown. The assay was immunoSEQ multiplex PCR, and TCRdb's table has in-frame clones only and misses some. The repertoire consists of 8,000 or so clones, with 70% to 80% occurring once and the leading ten covering roughly 37%. Findings and limits, study-wide: Nobody adjusted the slight TRBV07 underrepresentation in rheumatoid arthritis patients for multiple comparisons.

Sequenced: CD8+ T cells sorted from blood. The TCR comes from an adult with rheumatoid arthritis. The J gene is TRBJ2-1, the V gene TRBV7-3; 12 bases align to TRBD2. In nucleotides, the CDR3 is TGTGCCAGCAGCTTGTTTATAAGGAGACTAGCGGGGGCTGACGAGCAGTTCTTC. It codes for CASSLFIRRLAGADEQFF.